Many counts were recorded for the clone carrying this T cell receptor (beta chain). Its antigen is unknown. One entry per CDR3 protein, called by TCRdb with MiXCR from the 5' RACE reads. The sample records 110,000 or so distinct CDR3 sequences, 7.2% being singletons. J lost 0 bases, V lost 2 bases, and 6 bases had no gene match. The germline gives CDR1 LGHNA, CDR2 YSLEER. The CDR3 is 18 residues long. This specimen belongs to a study of T cells after yellow fever vaccination. Study-level points and caveats: In post-booster samples, most primary-vaccination clones reappeared (about 97% CD4, 88% CD8).

The V call is TRBV4-3, the J call TRBJ2-6, with TRBD1 matching 8 bases. The specimen comprised CD4+ T cells sorted from PBMCs, sampled 35 to 50 days after the first yellow fever vaccination. This TCR derives from a man aged 18 to 29 who received the YFV17D yellow fever vaccine. CDR3: CASSQKLGQASGANVLTF. The DNA of the CDR3 is TGCGCCAGCAGCCAAAAGTTGGGACAGGCCTCTGGGGCCAACGTCCTGACTTTC.